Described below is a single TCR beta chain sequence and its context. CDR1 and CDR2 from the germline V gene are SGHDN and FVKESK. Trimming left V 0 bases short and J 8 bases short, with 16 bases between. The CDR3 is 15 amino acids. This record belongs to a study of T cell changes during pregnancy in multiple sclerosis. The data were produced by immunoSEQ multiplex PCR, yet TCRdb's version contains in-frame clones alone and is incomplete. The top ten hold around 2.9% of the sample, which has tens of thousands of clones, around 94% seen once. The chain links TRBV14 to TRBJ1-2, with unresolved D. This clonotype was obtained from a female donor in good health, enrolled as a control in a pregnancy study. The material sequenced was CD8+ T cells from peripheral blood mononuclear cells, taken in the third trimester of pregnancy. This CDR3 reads CASSQDRRGAEGYTF. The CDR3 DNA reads TGTGCCAGCAGCCAAGATCGACGGGGAGCGGAGGGCTACACCTTC.